This TCR beta chain was retrieved from a study of cytomegalovirus exposure and HLA in healthy donors. Overall study context: A prior study identified 117 million unique TCR beta sequences from roughly 180 million T cells. Study findings and constraints: About 87% or about 30% of the time was how often most TCR beta V segments were productive, according to an earlier analysis. When presence/absence was analysed, sequencing depth was taken to be roughly uniform across donors. Some TCR beta chains (164 of them) were listed as cytomegalovirus-associated.

Primers for the PCR totalled 60 Vbeta and 13 Jbeta. Only in-frame clones appear in the TCRdb table, and some are missing; sequencing was by immunoSEQ multiplex PCR. Of approximately 220,000 clones listed, 75% were seen once; the top ten hold about 1.9%. This clone was counted once. The antigen is undetermined. Unmatched junction bases numbered 11, after V lost 7 bases and J lost 5 bases. Germline V gene lookup returns CDR1 MNHEY and CDR2 SVGAGI. CDR3 length equals 15 residues. The chain joins TRBV6-5 to TRBJ1-2; TRBD1 aligns across 9 bases. Sequencing was carried out using PBMCs. This clonotype originated in a woman aged 25 to 39 in good health and CMV-seronegative. The CDR3 protein is CASKAAGQGSYGYTF. In DNA, the CDR3 is TGTGCCAGCAAAGCGGCCGGACAGGGGAGTTATGGCTACACCTTC.